This T cell receptor beta chain was retrieved from a study of blood T cell repertoires in COVID-19. The assay was immunoSEQ multiplex PCR, and TCRdb's table has in-frame clones only and misses some. This sample carries about 270,000 clones, more than 80% of them seen once, and the ten largest clones take 4.1%. The CDR3 runs to 15 residues. Trimming shortened V by 6 bases and J by 6 bases, and 20 bases separated the two germline ends. Germline V gene lookup returns CDR1 SNHLY and CDR2 FYNNEI. The gene calls are TRBV2 and TRBJ1-2; D is possibly TRBD1 (6 bases). This clonotype was sampled from a woman aged 25-40 years with acute COVID-19. The sample comprised PBMCs or T cells enriched from blood (not recorded which). For the CDR3, the DNA is TGTGCCAGCAGGGGGGACACCCTAAACCAGAATGGCTACACCTTC. It encodes CASRGDTLNQNGYTF.